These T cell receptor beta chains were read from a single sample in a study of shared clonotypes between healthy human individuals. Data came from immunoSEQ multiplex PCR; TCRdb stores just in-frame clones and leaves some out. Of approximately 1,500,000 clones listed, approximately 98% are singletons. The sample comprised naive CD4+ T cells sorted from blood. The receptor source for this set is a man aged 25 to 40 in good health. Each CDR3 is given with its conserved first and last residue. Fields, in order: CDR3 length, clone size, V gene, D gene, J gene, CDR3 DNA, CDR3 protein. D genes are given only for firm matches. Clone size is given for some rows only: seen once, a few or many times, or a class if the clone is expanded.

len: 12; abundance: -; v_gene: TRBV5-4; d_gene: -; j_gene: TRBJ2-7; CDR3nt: TGTGCCAGCAGCCCTAACAGGGACGAGCAGTACTTC; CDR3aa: CASSPNRDEQYF
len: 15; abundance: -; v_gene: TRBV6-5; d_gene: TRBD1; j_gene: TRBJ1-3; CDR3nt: TGTGCCAGCAGGTTGGACAGGGTATCGGGAAACACCATATATTTT; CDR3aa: CASRLDRVSGNTIYF
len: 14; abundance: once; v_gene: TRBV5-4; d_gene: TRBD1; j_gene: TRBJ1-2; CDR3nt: TGTGCCAGCAGCGAGGAAAGACAGGGTAATGGCTACACCTTC; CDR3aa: CASSEERQGNGYTF
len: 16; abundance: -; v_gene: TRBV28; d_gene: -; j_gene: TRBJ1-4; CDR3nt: TGTGCCAGCAGTTTTCCGCCGGGACACATGAATGAAAAACTGTTTTTT; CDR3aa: CASSFPPGHMNEKLFF
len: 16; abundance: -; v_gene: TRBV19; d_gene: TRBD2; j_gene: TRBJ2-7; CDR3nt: TGTGCCAGTAGTATAGACGTAGCGGGAGGAACCTACGAGCAGTACTTC; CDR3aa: CASSIDVAGGTYEQYF
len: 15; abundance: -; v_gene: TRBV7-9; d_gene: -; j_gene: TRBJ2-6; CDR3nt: TGTGCCAGCAGCTTCGCCATATCTGGGGCCAACGTCCTGACTTTC; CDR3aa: CASSFAISGANVLTF
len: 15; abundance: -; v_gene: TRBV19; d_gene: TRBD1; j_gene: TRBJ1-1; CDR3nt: TGTGCCAGTAGTCATTACAGGGGTCCGGACACTGAAGCTTTCTTT; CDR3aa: CASSHYRGPDTEAFF
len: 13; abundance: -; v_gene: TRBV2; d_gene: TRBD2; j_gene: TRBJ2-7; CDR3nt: TGTGCCAGCGCTAGCGGGAGGGTGTACGAGCAGTACTTC; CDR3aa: CASASGRVYEQYF
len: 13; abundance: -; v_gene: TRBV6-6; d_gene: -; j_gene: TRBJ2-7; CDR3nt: TGTGCCAGCAGTCCCACTAGAGTCTACGAGCAGTACTTC; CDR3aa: CASSPTRVYEQYF
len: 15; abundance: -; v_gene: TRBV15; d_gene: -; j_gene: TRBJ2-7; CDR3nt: TGTGCCACCAGCAGACCTCACGGGGCCACCTACGAGCAGTACTTC; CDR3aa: CATSRPHGATYEQYF
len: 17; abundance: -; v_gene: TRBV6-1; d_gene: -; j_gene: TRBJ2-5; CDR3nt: TGTGCCAGCAGTGAAAGCCTCAGTTTGCGGCCACGGGAGACCCAGTACTTC; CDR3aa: CASSESLSLRPRETQYF
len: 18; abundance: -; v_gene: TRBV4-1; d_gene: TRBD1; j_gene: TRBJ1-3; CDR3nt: TGCGCCAGCAGCCAAGCAGGGACAGGCCGGCGGTTAGGAAACACCATATATTTT; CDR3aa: CASSQAGTGRRLGNTIYF
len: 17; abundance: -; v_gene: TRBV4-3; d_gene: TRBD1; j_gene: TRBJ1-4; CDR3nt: TGCGCCAGCAGCCAAGATGGGAGACAGGGGCTTAGTGAAAAACTGTTTTTT; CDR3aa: CASSQDGRQGLSEKLFF
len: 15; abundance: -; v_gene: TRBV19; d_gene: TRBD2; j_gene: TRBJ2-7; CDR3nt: TGTGCCAGTAGTATGCTAGCGGGAGGACACTACGAGCAGTACTTC; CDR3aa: CASSMLAGGHYEQYF
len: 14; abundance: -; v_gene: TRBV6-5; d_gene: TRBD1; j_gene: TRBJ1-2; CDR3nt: TGTGCCAGCGGAGGCGGGACAGGGGCCTATGGCTACACCTTC; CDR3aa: CASGGGTGAYGYTF
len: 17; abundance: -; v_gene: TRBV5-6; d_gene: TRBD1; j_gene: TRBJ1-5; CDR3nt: TGTGCCAGCAGCTTGGGGTGGACAGGGGGCATAGGTCAGCCCCAGCATTTT; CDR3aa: CASSLGWTGGIGQPQHF
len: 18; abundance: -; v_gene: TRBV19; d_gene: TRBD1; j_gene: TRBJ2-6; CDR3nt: TGTGCCAGTAGGCTCCGTGACAGGGGGCAAGCTGGGGCCAACGTCCTGACTTTC; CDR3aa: CASRLRDRGQAGANVLTF
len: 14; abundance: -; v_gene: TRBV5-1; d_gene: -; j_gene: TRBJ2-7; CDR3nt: TGCGCCAGCAGCATAACGAACGGAAATTACGAGCAGTACTTC; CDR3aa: CASSITNGNYEQYF
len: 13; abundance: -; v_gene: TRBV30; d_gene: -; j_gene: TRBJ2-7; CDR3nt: TGTGCCTGGAGTGTATTCAGGGCCTACGAGCAGTACTTC; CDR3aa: CAWSVFRAYEQYF
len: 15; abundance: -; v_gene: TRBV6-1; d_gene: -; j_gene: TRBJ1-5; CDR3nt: TGTGCCAGCAGTCTAGACCCCAATAGCAATCAGCCCCAGCATTTT; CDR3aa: CASSLDPNSNQPQHF
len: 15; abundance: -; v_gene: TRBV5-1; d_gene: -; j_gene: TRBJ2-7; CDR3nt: TGCGCCAGCAGCTTGGAAGGGGTTATGACGGGCGAGCAGTACTTC; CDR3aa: CASSLEGVMTGEQYF
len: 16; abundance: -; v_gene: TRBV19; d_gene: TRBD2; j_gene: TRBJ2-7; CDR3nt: TGTGCCAGTAGTATCAGAGGGGAGGGTCCCGCCTGGGAGCAGTACTTC; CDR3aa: CASSIRGEGPAWEQYF
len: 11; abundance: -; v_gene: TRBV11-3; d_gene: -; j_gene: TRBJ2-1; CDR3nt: TGTGCCAGCAGCGGGGGGCATGAGCAGTTCTTC; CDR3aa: CASSGGHEQFF
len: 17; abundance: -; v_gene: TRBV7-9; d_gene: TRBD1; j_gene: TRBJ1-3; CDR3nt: TGTGCCAGCAGCTGGGACAGGGAAGGAGTGTTTGGAAACACCATATATTTT; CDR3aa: CASSWDREGVFGNTIYF
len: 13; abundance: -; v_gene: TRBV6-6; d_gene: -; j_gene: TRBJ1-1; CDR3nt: TGTACCAGCAGCACGGGGGGGAACACTGAAGCTTTCTTT; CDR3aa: CTSSTGGNTEAFF
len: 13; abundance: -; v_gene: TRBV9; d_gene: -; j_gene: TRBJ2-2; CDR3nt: TGTGCCAGCAGCACAGAGCCGACCGGGGAGCTGTTTTTT; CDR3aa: CASSTEPTGELFF
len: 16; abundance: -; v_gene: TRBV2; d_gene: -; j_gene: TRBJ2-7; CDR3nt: TGTGCCAGCAGTGCTTTAGCGGCAGGACCAACGTACGAGCAGTACTTC; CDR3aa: CASSALAAGPTYEQYF
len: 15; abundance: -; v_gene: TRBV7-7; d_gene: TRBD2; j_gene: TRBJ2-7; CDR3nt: TGTGCCAGCAGCCTGCTAGCGGGAGGGCCAGGAGAGCAGTACTTC; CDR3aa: CASSLLAGGPGEQYF
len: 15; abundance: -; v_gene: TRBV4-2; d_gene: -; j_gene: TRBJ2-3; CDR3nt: TGTGCCAGCAGCCAAGATGGTAGAGGTAGAGATACGCAGTATTTT; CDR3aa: CASSQDGRGRDTQYF
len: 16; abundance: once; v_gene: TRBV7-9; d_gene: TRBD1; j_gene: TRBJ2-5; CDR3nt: TGTGCCAGCAGCCCTCGGACAGGGCGGCTTCAAGAGACCCAGTACTTC; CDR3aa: CASSPRTGRLQETQYF
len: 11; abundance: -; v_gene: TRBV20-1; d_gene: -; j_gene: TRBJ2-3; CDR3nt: TGCAGCCCACCTAGCACAGATACGCAGTATTTT; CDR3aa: CSPPSTDTQYF
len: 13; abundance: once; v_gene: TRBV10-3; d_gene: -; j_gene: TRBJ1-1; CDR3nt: TGTGCCATCAACAAAAGCCCGAACACTGAAGCTTTCTTT; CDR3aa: CAINKSPNTEAFF
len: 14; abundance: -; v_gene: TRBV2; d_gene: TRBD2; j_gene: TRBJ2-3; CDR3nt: TGTGCCAGCAGCTGGGGGGGTGTTCGGAATACGCAGTATTTT; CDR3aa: CASSWGGVRNTQYF
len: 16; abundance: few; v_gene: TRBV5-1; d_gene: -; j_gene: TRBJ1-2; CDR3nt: TGCGCCAGCAGCTTGGCGCCGGGTGGGGGCTCCTATGGCTACACCTTC; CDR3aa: CASSLAPGGGSYGYTF
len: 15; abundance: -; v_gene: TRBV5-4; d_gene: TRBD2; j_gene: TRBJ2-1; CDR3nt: TGTGCCAGCAGCTTGAGACTAGCGACTTACAATGAGCAGTTCTTC; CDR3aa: CASSLRLATYNEQFF
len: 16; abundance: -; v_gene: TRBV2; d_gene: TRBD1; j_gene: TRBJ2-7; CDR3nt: TGTGCCAGCAGAAGTACCGGGACAGGGGGCATATACGAGCAGTACTTC; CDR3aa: CASRSTGTGGIYEQYF
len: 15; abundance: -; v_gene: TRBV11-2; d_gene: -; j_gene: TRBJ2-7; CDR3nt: TGTGCCAGCAGCTTGCCAGGGATGCGGGCTTACGAGCAGTACTTC; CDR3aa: CASSLPGMRAYEQYF
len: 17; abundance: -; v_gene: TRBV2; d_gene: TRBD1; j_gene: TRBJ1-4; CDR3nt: TGTGCCAGCAGTGCCGTCCCGGGACAGGGGTTAAATGAAAAACTGTTTTTT; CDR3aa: CASSAVPGQGLNEKLFF
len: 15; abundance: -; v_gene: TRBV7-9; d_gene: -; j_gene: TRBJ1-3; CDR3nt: TGTGCCAGCAGCTTAGCCGTAGCCTCTGGAAACACCATATATTTT; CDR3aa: CASSLAVASGNTIYF
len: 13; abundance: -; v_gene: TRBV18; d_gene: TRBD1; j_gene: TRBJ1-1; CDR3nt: TGTGCCAGCTCACCCGACAGGGGGCTTGAAGCTTTCTTT; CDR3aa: CASSPDRGLEAFF
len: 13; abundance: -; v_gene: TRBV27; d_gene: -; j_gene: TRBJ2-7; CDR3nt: TGTGCCAGCAGTTTCGGCCTAGGGAACGAGCAGTACTTC; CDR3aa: CASSFGLGNEQYF
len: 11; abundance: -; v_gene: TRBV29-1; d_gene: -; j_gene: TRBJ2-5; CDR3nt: TGCAGCGTAAGGGTCCAAGAGACCCAGTACTTC; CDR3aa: CSVRVQETQYF
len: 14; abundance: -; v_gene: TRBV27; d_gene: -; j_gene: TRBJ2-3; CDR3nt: TGTGCCAGCACCCCCGCAGGTCGCACAGATACGCAGTATTTT; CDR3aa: CASTPAGRTDTQYF
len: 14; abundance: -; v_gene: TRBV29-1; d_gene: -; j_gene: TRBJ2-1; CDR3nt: TGCAGCGTTGAAGATCGGGATAGCGGCAATGAGCAGTTCTTC; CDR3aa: CSVEDRDSGNEQFF
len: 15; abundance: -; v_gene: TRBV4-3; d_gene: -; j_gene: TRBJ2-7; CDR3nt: TGCGCCAGCAGCCAGGACCCAGTCAGGGCTGACGAGCAGTACTTC; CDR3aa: CASSQDPVRADEQYF
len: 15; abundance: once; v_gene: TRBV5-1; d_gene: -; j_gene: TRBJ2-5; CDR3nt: TGCGCCAGCAGCTTGGCCCTCACTAACCAAGAGACCCAGTACTTC; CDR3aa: CASSLALTNQETQYF
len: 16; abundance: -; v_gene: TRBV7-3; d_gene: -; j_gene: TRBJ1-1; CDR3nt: TGTGCCAGCAGCTTGATCCACAGGGTCGGGGACACTGAAGCTTTCTTT; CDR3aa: CASSLIHRVGDTEAFF
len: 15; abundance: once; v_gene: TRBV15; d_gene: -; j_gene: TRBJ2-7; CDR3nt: TGTGCCACCCAAGAGAGCGGCAGGGCCTCCTACGAGCAGTACTTC; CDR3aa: CATQESGRASYEQYF
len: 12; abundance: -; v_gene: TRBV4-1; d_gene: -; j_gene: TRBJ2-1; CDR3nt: TGCGCCAGCAGCCAAGTGAGCGGTGAGCAGTTCTTC; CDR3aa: CASSQVSGEQFF
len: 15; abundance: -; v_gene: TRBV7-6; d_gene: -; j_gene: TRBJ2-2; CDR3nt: TGTGCCAGCAGCTTAGGGTTGACGAACACCGGGGAGCTGTTTTTT; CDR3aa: CASSLGLTNTGELFF
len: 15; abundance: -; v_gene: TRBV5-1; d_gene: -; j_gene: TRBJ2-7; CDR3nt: TGCGCCAGCAGCTTCGGACAGAACCCAACCTACGAGCAGTACTTC; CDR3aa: CASSFGQNPTYEQYF
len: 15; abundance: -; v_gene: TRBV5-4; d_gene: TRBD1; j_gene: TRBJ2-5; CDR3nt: TGTGCCAGCAGCTTAAATCCGACAGGGGAAGAGACCCAGTACTTC; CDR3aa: CASSLNPTGEETQYF
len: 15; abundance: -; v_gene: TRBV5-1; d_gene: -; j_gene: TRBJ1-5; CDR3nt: TGCGCCAGCAGCCCTCCCCCAGAGGCCGATCAGCCCCAGCATTTT; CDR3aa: CASSPPPEADQPQHF